The clone carrying this T cell receptor (beta chain) occurred many times. The CDR3 sequence is 13 residues long. The germline gives CDR1 SEHNR, CDR2 FQNEAQ (reference sequence). The J segment lost 12 bases and the V segment lost 5 bases, leaving 12 bases of the junction unmatched. These data belong to a study of molecular identifiers for immune sequencing clone quantification. Study-level background: Across replicate runs, RNA obtained from approximately 20,000 or 100,000 naive CD8 cells was divided into five, with four undergoing sequencing.

Researchers sorted naive CD8 T cells as cells that were CD8+CD4-CCR7+CD45RA+. The authors built bulk TCR libraries by previously described methods with listed TCR primers. TCRdb independently ran MiXCR on the PCR reads; one entry per CDR3 protein. The sample consists of about 640,000 distinct CDR3 sequences, about 20% of them appearing once. What was sequenced was naive CD8+ T cells from blood, with Jurkat cell RNA spiked in. Subset reported: FACS-sorted CD8+CD4-CCR7+CD45RA+ naive T cells. This chain uses TRBV7-9 with TRBJ2-7, with TRBD1 matching over 8 bases. The origin of this receptor is a human donor in good health. Some libraries in this study had Jurkat cell RNA spiked in. The CDR3 loop reads CASSPLGTGPMYF. CDR3 sequence (DNA): TGTGCCAGCAGCCCCCTCGGGACAGGCCCAATGTACTTC.